This T cell receptor beta chain was sequenced during a study of T cell responses to AZD1222 COVID-19 vaccine. This CDR3 has 13 residues. CDR1 is SGHNT, CDR2 YYREEE, per germline (reference sequence). V lost 5 bases and J 5 bases, leaving 14 bases between the germline ends. This clone was recorded once. The data were produced by immunoSEQ multiplex PCR, yet TCRdb's version contains in-frame clones alone and is incomplete. This table holds some 100,000 clones, about 89% found once. The sequence was obtained from an adult who received the AZD1222 COVID-19 vaccine. This specimen was peripheral blood, taken 28 days after the second AZD1222 dose. The chain links TRBV5-4 to TRBJ2-7, with D hard to call. The chain's CDR3 is CASRKDALDEQYF. The CDR3, as DNA: TGTGCCAGCAGGAAGGACGCTCTGGACGAGCAGTACTTC.